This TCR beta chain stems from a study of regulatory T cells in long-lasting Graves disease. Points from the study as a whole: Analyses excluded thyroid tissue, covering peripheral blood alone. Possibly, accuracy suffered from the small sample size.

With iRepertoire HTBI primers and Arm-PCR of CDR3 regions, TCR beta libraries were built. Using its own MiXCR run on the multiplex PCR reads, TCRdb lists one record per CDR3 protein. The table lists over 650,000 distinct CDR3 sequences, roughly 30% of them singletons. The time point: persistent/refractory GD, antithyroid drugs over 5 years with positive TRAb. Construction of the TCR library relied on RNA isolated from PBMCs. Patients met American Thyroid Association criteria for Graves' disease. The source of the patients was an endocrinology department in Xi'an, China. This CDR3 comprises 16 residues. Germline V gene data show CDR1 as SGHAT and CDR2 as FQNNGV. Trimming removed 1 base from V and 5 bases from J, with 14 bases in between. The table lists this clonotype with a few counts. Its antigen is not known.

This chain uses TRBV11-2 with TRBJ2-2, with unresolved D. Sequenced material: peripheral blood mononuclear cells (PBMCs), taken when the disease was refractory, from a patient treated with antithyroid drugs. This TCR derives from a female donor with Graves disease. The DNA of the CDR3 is TGTGCCAGCAGCTTAGTGCAGGCCCCCGTGACCGGGGAGCTGTTTTTT. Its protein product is CASSLVQAPVTGELFF.